The next 26 T cell receptor beta chains were all read from a single sample in a study of blood T cell repertoires in COVID-19. Measured with immunoSEQ multiplex PCR; TCRdb has only the in-frame clones, and not every one. The profile shows 150,000 to 200,000 clones, roughly 84% of them singletons. The source material was PBMCs or T cells enriched from blood (not recorded which). All receptors derive from a human donor with acute COVID-19. The donor label of this sample is uncertain.

V usage is TRBV6-5 and J usage is TRBJ1-1; TRBD1 is a possible D gene (6 bases). The germline V gene encodes CDR1 MNHEY and CDR2 SVGAGI. The CDR3 length is 14 residues. With 2 bases removed from V and 4 bases from J, the gap between germline ends came to 11 bases. The CDR3 spells CASSYGAGVTEAFF. DNA of the CDR3: TGTGCCAGCAGTTACGGGGCAGGGGTCACTGAAGCTTTCTTT.

The rearrangement uses TRBV7-2 and TRBJ2-5, with 8 bases that match TRBD1. The length of the CDR3 is 17 residues. CDR1 is SGHTA, CDR2 FQGNSA, per germline. Unmatched junction bases numbered 10, after V lost 2 bases and J lost 2 bases. CDR3 nucleotides: TGTGCCAGCAGCTTAAGGGGGCGCGGACAGGGACAAGAGACCCAGTACTTC. Translating it yields CASSLRGRGQGQETQYF.

The chain has TRBV7-2 and TRBJ1-6; D call uncertain. Germline CDR1 and CDR2: SGHTA and FQGNSA. This CDR3 is built from 15 residues. Trimming removed 0 bases at V and 4 bases at J, with 7 bases between. The CDR3 DNA is TGTGCCAGCAGCTTAGCGCCCGGGTATAATTCACCCCTCCACTTT. It specifies CASSLAPGYNSPLHF.

The CDR3 nucleotides are TGTGCCAGCAGTAGCCCTGAAACAGACAGAGAAGCTTTCTTT. Translated: CASSSPETDREAFF. The V gene is TRBV6-5, the J gene TRBJ1-1, with D maybe TRBD1 (5 bases). CDR1 is MNHEY, CDR2 SVGAGI, per germline. The CDR3 covers 14 residues. V dropped 5 bases and J dropped 8 bases, with 18 bases sitting between them.

This chain connects TRBV5-1 to TRBJ2-3; D perhaps matches TRBD2 (5 bases). From germline, CDR1 is SGHRS and CDR2 YFSETQ. V was shortened by 1 base and J by 1 base, with 13 bases between the two germline ends. This CDR3 has 16 amino acids. Here the CDR3 reads CASSLRRAGGTDTQYF. CDR3 coding DNA: TGCGCCAGCAGCTTGAGGCGGGCTGGAGGCACAGATACGCAGTATTTT. The variable domain in full, with the rest retrieved from reference TRBV5-1 and TRBJ2-3, is KAGVTQTPRYLIKTRGQQVTLSCSPISGHRSVSWYQQTPGQGLQFLFEYFSETQRNKGNFPGRFSGRQFSNSRSEMNVSTLELGDSALYLCASSLRRAGGTDTQYFGPGTRLTVL.

This rearrangement joins TRBV24-1 to TRBJ2-5; maybe TRBD2 (5 bases). The length of the CDR3 is 12 residues. CDR1 is KGHDR, CDR2 SFDVKD, per germline. V lost 10 bases, J lost 5 bases, and 13 bases lay in between. The CDR3 spells CATSRDRETQYF. The CDR3 nucleotides are TGTGCCACTAGCCGGGATAGGGAGACCCAGTACTTC.

The chain carries TRBV5-1 and TRBJ1-1; possibly TRBD1 for D (6 bases). This CDR3 has 13 residues. Germline loops: CDR1 SGHRS, CDR2 YFSETQ. V lost 0 bases and J 6 bases, leaving 9 bases between the germline ends. CDR3 sequence reads: CASSLAEGAEAFF. The CDR3 DNA reads TGCGCCAGCAGCTTGGCCGAGGGGGCTGAAGCTTTCTTT.

The chain couples TRBV5-5 to TRBJ2-1; 9 nucleotides line up with TRBD2. The CDR3 is 15 residues long. With 2 bases clipped from V and 4 bases from J, the junction kept 4 bases outside the gene matches. Germline V gene lookup returns CDR1 SGHKS and CDR2 YYEKEE (reference sequence). CDR3 coding DNA: TGTGCCAGCAGCTTTCGGCGGGGGGGTTACAATGAGCAGTTCTTC. This gives the protein CASSFRRGGYNEQFF.

The chain uses TRBV6-5 and TRBJ1-2; 8 positions agree with TRBD1. V shed 6 bases, J shed 7 bases, and the junction held 4 bases outside the gene matches. The CDR3 has 12 amino acids. Germline CDR1 is MNHEY and CDR2 is SVGAGI. This CDR3 reads CASRRTGIGYTF. As DNA, the CDR3 is TGTGCCAGCAGGAGGACAGGGATTGGCTACACCTTC.

The chain couples TRBV4-1 to TRBJ2-3; D perhaps matches TRBD1 (5 bases). The CDR3 spans 17 residues. The V end lost 4 bases, the J end lost 1 base, and 18 bases lay between the germline ends. The germline CDR1 and CDR2 sequences are MGHRA and YSYEKL. CDR3 bases: TGCGCCAGCAGCCGACCAAGTTCGCAGGGTGGCACAGATACGCAGTATTTT. This encodes CASSRPSSQGGTDTQYF.

V and J are TRBV7-6 and TRBJ2-7, with D possibly being TRBD2 (6 bases). This CDR3 spans 13 amino acids. Germline-derived CDR1 and CDR2 are SGHVS and FNYEAQ. V lost 4 bases and J 3 bases, leaving 10 bases between the germline ends. This CDR3 reads CASSSGGDYEQYF. DNA of the CDR3: TGTGCCAGCAGCTCCGGAGGGGACTACGAGCAGTACTTC.

This chain joins TRBV2 and TRBJ1-1, with D perhaps matching TRBD1 (5 bases). Trimming stripped 4 bases from V and 5 bases from J, with 17 bases between. The CDR3 covers 15 residues. The V gene's germline CDR1 is SNHLY and CDR2 FYNNEI. CDR3 sequence: CASSVRAREGTEAFF. CDR3 nucleotide sequence: TGTGCCAGCAGTGTGCGGGCGAGGGAGGGGACTGAAGCTTTCTTT.

V usage is TRBV5-1 and J usage is TRBJ1-1; D uncertain. Trimming removed 4 bases at V and 7 bases at J, with 11 bases between. Germline CDR1 is SGHRS and CDR2 is YFSETQ. The CDR3 has 12 residues. The CDR3 protein is CASSPSGLEAFF. CDR3 bases: TGCGCCAGCAGCCCCTCAGGACTTGAAGCTTTCTTT.

The chain recombines TRBV3-1 (or the pseudogene TRBV3-2) with TRBJ1-5, with a tentative D call TRBD1 (5 bases). The CDR3 has 17 amino acids. The V end lost 0 bases, the J end lost 6 bases, and 18 bases lay between the germline ends. Germline CDR1 reads LGHDT; CDR2 reads YNNKEL (reference sequence). The CDR3 DNA sequence: TGTGCCAGCAGCCAAGATCAAAAGGTGGGGCCCAGTCAGCCCCAGCATTTT. Protein: CASSQDQKVGPSQPQHF.

V and J are TRBV25-1 and TRBJ1-1; 8 bases match TRBD1. The CDR3 totals 11 residues. The germline V gene encodes CDR1 MGHDK and CDR2 SYGVNS. V was pared by 8 bases and J by 6 bases, with 2 bases of the junction left unmatched. CDR3 protein: CASGTGPEAFF. The CDR3 DNA follows: TGTGCCAGCGGGACAGGCCCTGAAGCTTTCTTT.

This clone was seen only once. The chain couples TRBV10-3 to TRBJ2-3; tentatively, D is TRBD1 (8 bases). This CDR3 region has 16 residues. V lost 1 base to trimming and J lost 5 bases, with 16 bases between them. Per the germline V gene, CDR1 is ENHRY and CDR2 is SYGVKD. CDR3 bases: TGTGCCATCAGTGAGTGGGGGGGGACAGGTGAAGATACGCAGTATTTT. Translation: CAISEWGGTGEDTQYF.

This chain uses TRBV11-2 with TRBJ2-1, with TRBD2 matching 13 bases. The germline V gene encodes CDR1 SGHAT and CDR2 FQNNGV. The CDR3 length is 19 residues. The V and J ends lost 2 bases and 0 bases, in that order; junction bases with no gene match: 7. CDR3 nucleotides: TGTGCCAGCAGCTTACGAGGACTAGCGGGGGCTACCTCCTACAATGAGCAGTTCTTC. This encodes CASSLRGLAGATSYNEQFF.

The chain uses TRBV9 and TRBJ1-1; D may be TRBD1 (5 bases). Germline CDR1 SGDLS, CDR2 YYNGEE. The CDR3 runs 18 residues. V shed 5 bases and J shed 6 bases, with 29 bases lying between them. The CDR3 sequence: CASSDPPGSQGGGAEAFF. CDR3 sequence (DNA): TGTGCCAGCAGTGACCCCCCGGGTAGCCAGGGCGGTGGGGCTGAAGCTTTCTTT.

This rearrangement joins TRBV19 to TRBJ2-5, with D possibly matching TRBD2 (7 bases). Trimming pared 6 bases from V and 7 bases from J, leaving 12 bases between. The CDR3 runs 12 residues. Germline-derived CDR1 and CDR2 are LNHDA and SQIVND (reference sequence). In nucleotides, the CDR3 is TGTGCCAGTAGCGGACTAGGGGGGACCCAGTACTTC. This codes for CASSGLGGTQYF. The full variable domain, with the rest looked up from reference TRBV19 and TRBJ2-5, is DGGITQSPKYLFRKEGQNVTLSCEQNLNHDAMYWYRQDPGQGLRLIYYSQIVNDFQKGDIAEGYSVSREKKESFPLTVTSAQKNPTAFYLCASSGLGGTQYFGPGTRLLVL.

This chain connects TRBV5-1 to TRBJ2-3; 12 nucleotides agree with TRBD2. The CDR3 extends over 17 amino acids. Trimming cost V 1 base and J 3 bases; bases outside gene matches: 6. The germline V gene encodes CDR1 SGHRS and CDR2 YFSETQ. The CDR3 loop is CASSLPRLAGETDTQYF. CDR3 nucleotide sequence: TGCGCCAGCAGCTTGCCGCGACTAGCGGGGGAGACAGATACGCAGTATTTT.

The genes are TRBV29-1 and TRBJ1-4, with TRBD1 as a possible D gene (6 bases). Trimming stripped 2 bases from V and 5 bases from J, with 21 bases between. This CDR3 has 17 amino acids. The germline CDR1 and CDR2 sequences are SQVTM and ANQGSEA. CDR3 amino acids: CSVESGTGILGNEKLFF. The CDR3 DNA reads as TGCAGCGTTGAAAGTGGTACAGGGATACTTGGGAATGAAAAACTGTTTTTT.

The chain couples TRBV19 to TRBJ1-2, with D possibly matching TRBD1 (5 bases). Looked up from germline, CDR1 is LNHDA and CDR2 is SQIVND (reference sequence). Trimming removed 5 bases at V and 2 bases at J, with 12 bases between. This CDR3 is built from 14 residues. The CDR3 protein is CASSAQGANYGYTF. CDR3 coding DNA: TGTGCCAGTAGTGCTCAGGGCGCCAACTATGGCTACACCTTC. The complete variable domain, with remaining parts taken from reference TRBV19 and TRBJ1-2, reads DGGITQSPKYLFRKEGQNVTLSCEQNLNHDAMYWYRQDPGQGLRLIYYSQIVNDFQKGDIAEGYSVSREKKESFPLTVTSAQKNPTAFYLCASSAQGANYGYTFGSGTRLTVV.

This rearrangement joins TRBV3-1 (or the pseudogene TRBV3-2) to TRBJ2-5; 8 nucleotides line up with TRBD2. Germline trimming cut 5 bases from V and 0 bases from J; bases unmatched to any gene: 11. The CDR3 covers 17 residues. Germline loops: CDR1 LGHDT, CDR2 YNNKEL (reference sequence). CDR3 bases: TGTGCCAGCAGCATCCCCGGTGGCGGGGGGCACCAAGAGACCCAGTACTTC. Translation gives CASSIPGGGGHQETQYF.

This chain connects TRBV27 to TRBJ2-7; D is perhaps TRBD1 (6 bases). Looked up from germline, CDR1 is MNHEY and CDR2 is SMNVEV (reference sequence). Trimming left V 0 bases short and J 2 bases short, with 8 bases between. The CDR3 loop spans 14 amino acids. The CDR3 DNA follows: TGTGCCAGCAGTTTATCAGGGACACCCTACGAGCAGTACTTC. This gives the protein CASSLSGTPYEQYF.

The chain joins TRBV4-1 to TRBJ2-3; weak D call: TRBD1 (6 bases). The V end lost 2 bases, the J end lost 2 bases, and 14 bases lay between the germline ends. Germline CDR1 is MGHRA and CDR2 is YSYEKL. This CDR3 is 16 amino acids long. DNA of the CDR3: TGCGCCAGCAGCCAACCCGACAGGATGATCACAGATACGCAGTATTTT. Translated, it gives CASSQPDRMITDTQYF.

This chain links TRBV18 with TRBJ1-2, with D maybe TRBD1 (6 bases). The V end was cut by 2 bases, the J end by 7 bases, with 17 bases between. Germline V gene data show CDR1 as KGHSH and CDR2 as LQKENI. The CDR3 loop spans 15 amino acids. CDR3 coding DNA: TGTGCCAGCTCACCATCCGGGACAATCGATGGTGGCTACACCTTC. Translation gives CASSPSGTIDGGYTF.